The source of this T cell receptor (beta chain) is a study of blood T cell repertoires in COVID-19. For the study at large: Acute-phase and convalescent COVID-19 samples originated in the United States, Italy and Spain.

The CDR3 runs 14 residues. Germline assignment: CDR1 LNHDA and CDR2 SQIVND (reference sequence). The V gene end was trimmed by 6 bases and the J gene end by 1 base; junction bases not matched to a gene: 4. Original data processing: Using reference gene primer amplification, nucleated cell counts were estimated. TCRdb keeps only in-frame clones here, not all; method: immunoSEQ multiplex PCR. The V and J calls and clone size are taken from that table; D and trimming were inferred from the DNA. The data hold hundreds of thousands of clones, with roughly 89% observed a single time. This sequence joins TRBV19 and TRBJ1-1; 8 positions agree with TRBD1. Sequencing input: peripheral blood. This TCR was sampled from a woman aged 25 to 39 with active or convalescent COVID-19. The CDR3 sequence: CASRRQGSNTEAFF. DNA for the CDR3: TGTGCCAGTAGGAGACAGGGGTCGAACACTGAAGCTTTCTTT.